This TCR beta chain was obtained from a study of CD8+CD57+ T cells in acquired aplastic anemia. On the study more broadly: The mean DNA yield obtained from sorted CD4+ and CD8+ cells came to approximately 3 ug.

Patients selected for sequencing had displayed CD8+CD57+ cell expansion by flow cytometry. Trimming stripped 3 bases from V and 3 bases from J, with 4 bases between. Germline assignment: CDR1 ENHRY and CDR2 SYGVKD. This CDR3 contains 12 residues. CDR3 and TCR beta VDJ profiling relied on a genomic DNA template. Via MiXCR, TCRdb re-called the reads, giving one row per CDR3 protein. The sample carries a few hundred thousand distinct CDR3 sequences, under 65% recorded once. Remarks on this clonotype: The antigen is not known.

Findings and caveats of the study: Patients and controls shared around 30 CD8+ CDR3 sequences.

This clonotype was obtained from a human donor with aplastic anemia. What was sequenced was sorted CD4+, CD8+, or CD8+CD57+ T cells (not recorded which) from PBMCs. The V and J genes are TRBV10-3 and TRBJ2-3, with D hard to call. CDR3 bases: TGTGCCATCAGTGACCAAACAGATACGCAGTATTTT. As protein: CAISDQTDTQYF.